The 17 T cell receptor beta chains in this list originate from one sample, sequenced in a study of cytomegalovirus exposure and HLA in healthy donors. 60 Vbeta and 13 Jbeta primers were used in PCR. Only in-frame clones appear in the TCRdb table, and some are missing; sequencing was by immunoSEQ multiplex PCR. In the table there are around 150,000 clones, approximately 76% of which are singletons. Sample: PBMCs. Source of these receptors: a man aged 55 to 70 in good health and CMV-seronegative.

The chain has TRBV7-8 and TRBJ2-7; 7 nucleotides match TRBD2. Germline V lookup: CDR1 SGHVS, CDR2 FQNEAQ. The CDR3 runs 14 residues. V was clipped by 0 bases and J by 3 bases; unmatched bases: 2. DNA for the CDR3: TGTGCCAGCAGCTTAGCGCGGGACTACTACGAGCAGTACTTC. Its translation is CASSLARDYYEQYF.

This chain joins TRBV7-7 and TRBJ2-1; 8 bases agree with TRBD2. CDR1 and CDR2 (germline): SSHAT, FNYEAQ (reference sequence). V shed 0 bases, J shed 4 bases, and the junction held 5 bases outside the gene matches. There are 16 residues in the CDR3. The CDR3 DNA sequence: TGTGCCAGCAGCTTAGCGGCAGGACTAGCTTACAATGAGCAGTTCTTC. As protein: CASSLAAGLAYNEQFF.

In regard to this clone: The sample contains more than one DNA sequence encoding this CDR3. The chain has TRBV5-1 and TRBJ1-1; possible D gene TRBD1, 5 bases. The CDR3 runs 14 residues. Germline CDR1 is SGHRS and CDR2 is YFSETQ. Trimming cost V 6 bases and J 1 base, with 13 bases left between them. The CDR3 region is CASTPGGGNTEAFF. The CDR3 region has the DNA TGCGCCAGCACACCCGGGGGGGGGAACACTGAAGCTTTCTTT.

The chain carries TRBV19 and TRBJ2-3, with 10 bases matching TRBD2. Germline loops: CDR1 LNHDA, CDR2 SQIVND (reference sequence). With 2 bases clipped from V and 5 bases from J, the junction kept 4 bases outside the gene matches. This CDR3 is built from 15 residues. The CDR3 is CASSIYLAGEDTQYF. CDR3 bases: TGTGCCAGTAGTATATATCTAGCGGGAGAAGATACGCAGTATTTT.

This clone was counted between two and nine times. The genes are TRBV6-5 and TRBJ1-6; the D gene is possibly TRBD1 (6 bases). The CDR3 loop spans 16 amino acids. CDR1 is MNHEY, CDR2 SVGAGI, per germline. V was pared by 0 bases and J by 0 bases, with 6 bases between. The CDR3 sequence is CASSYSDSSYNSPLHF. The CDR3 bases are TGTGCCAGCAGTTACTCGGACAGCTCCTATAATTCACCCCTCCACTTT.

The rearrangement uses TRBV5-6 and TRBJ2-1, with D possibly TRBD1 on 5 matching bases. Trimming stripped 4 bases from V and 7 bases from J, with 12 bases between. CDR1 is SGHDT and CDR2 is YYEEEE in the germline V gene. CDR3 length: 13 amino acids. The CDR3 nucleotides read TGTGCCAGCAGCCCAGGGAACTATAATGAGCAGTTCTTC. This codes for CASSPGNYNEQFF.

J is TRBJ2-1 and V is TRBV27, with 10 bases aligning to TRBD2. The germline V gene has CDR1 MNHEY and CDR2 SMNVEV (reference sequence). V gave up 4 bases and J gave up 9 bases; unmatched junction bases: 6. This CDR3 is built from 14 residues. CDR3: CASSYGLAVFEQFF. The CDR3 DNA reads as TGTGCCAGCAGTTACGGACTAGCGGTATTTGAGCAGTTCTTC.

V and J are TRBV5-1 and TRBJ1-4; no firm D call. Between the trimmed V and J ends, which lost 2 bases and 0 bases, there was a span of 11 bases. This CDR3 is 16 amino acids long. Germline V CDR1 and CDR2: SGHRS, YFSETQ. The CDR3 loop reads CASSLGLAATNEKLFF. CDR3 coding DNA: TGCGCCAGCAGCTTAGGATTAGCTGCAACTAATGAAAAACTGTTTTTT.

CDR3 in amino acids: CASSAISGGRETQYF. Written as DNA, the CDR3 is TGCGCCAGCAGCGCCATATCAGGGGGCCGAGAGACCCAGTACTTC. This chain links TRBV5-1 with TRBJ2-5; 8 bases map to TRBD1. This CDR3 has 15 residues. Germline V lookup: CDR1 SGHRS, CDR2 YFSETQ. J lost 4 bases, V lost 4 bases, and 9 bases had no gene match.

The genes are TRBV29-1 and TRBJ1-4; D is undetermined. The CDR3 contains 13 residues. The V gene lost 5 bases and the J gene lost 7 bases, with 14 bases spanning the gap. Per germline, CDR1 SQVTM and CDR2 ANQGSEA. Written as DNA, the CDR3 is TGCAGCGTTAGATTCCATGGCAGTGAAAAACTGTTTTTT. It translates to CSVRFHGSEKLFF. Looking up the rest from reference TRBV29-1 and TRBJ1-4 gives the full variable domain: SAVISQKPSRDICQRGTSLTIQCQVDSQVTMMFWYRQQPGQSLTLIATANQGSEATYESGFVIDKFPISRPNLTFSTLTVSNMSPEDSSIYLCSVRFHGSEKLFFGSGTQLSVL.

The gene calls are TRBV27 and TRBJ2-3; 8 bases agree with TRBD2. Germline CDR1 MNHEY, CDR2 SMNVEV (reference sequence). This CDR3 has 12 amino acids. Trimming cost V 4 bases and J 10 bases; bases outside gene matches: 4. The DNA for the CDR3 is TGTGCCAGCAGTTCCGGACTAGCCCCGCAGTATTTT. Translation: CASSSGLAPQYF.

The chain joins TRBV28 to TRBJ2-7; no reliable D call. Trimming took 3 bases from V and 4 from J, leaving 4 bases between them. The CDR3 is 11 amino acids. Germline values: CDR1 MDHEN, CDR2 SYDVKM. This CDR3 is CASSFYYEQYF. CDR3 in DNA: TGTGCCAGCAGTTTCTATTACGAGCAGTACTTC.

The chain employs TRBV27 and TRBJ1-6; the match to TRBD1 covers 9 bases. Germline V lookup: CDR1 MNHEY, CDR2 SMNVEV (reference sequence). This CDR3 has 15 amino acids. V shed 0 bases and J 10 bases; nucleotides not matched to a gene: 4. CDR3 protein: CASSLSWTGESPLHF. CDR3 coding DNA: TGTGCCAGCAGTTTATCTTGGACAGGGGAATCACCCCTCCACTTT.

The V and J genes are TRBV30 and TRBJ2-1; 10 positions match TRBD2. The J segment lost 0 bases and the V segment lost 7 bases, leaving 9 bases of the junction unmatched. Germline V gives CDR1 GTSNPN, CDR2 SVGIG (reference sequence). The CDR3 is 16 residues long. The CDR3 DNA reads TGTGCCTCGGCTAGCGGGGGCCTGAGCTCCTACAATGAGCAGTTCTTC. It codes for CASASGGLSSYNEQFF.

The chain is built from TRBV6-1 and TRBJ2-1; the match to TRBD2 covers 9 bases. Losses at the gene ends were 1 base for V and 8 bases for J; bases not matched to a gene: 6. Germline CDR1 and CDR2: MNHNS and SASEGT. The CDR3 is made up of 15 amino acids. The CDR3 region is CASSEGGGGPYEQFF. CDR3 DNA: TGTGCCAGCAGTGAAGGCGGGGGGGGGCCCTATGAGCAGTTCTTC.

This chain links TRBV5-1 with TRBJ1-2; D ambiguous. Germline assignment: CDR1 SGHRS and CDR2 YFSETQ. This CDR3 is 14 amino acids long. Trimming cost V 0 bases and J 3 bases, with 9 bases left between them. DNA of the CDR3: TGCGCCAGCAGCTTGGCCTTGGCGGACTATGGCTACACCTTC. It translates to CASSLALADYGYTF.

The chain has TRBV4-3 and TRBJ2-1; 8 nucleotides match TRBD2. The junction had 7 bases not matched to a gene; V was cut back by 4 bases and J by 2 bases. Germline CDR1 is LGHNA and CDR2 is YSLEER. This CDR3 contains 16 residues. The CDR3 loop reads CASSRQTSGTYNEQFF. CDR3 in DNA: TGCGCCAGCAGCCGCCAAACTAGCGGAACCTACAATGAGCAGTTCTTC.